The 16 T cell receptor beta chains listed next were all sequenced from one sample in a study of cytomegalovirus exposure and HLA in healthy donors. Vbeta (60) and Jbeta (13) primers were used in the PCR. Produced via immunoSEQ multiplex PCR; TCRdb's table is partial and in-frame only. The sample lists roughly 120,000 clones, over 60% seen once, with around 5% in the top ten. The sequenced sample consisted of PBMCs. The receptors were sampled from a man younger than 45 in good health and CMV-seropositive.

This chain joins TRBV28 and TRBJ1-1; D possibly corresponds to TRBD1 (5 bases). The germline V and J ends were trimmed by 4 bases and 5 bases, with 17 bases remaining between them. This CDR3 has 15 amino acids. Looked up from germline, CDR1 is MDHEN and CDR2 is SYDVKM. CDR3 coding DNA: TGTGCCAGCAGTTCCCGAGGGGCGGGGGAGACTGAAGCTTTCTTT. As protein: CASSSRGAGETEAFF.

This clone has at least ten counts. The V call is TRBV19, the J call TRBJ2-7, with a tentative D call TRBD1 (6 bases). The CDR3 totals 17 residues. V lost 7 bases and J 4 bases, leaving 26 bases between the germline ends. Germline loops: CDR1 LNHDA, CDR2 SQIVND (reference sequence). The CDR3 spells CASNINEGEGKKYEQYF. Written as DNA, the CDR3 is TGTGCCAGTAACATTAATGAGGGGGAAGGCAAGAAATACGAGCAGTACTTC.

V is TRBV5-4 and J is TRBJ2-7; D may be TRBD1 (5 bases). This CDR3 spans 14 amino acids. Trimming took 1 base from V and 5 from J, leaving 13 bases between them. Germline CDR1 SGHNT, CDR2 YYREEE (reference sequence). The CDR3 DNA sequence: TGTGCCAGCAGCTTGCGACAGACGATCCACGAGCAGTACTTC. Amino acids: CASSLRQTIHEQYF.

The V gene is TRBV5-4, the J gene TRBJ2-1; 9 bases are a match to TRBD2. This CDR3 comprises 15 residues. Germline-derived CDR1 and CDR2 are SGHNT and YYREEE (reference sequence). After removal of 3 bases from V and 2 bases from J, the junction contained 3 bases not matched to a gene. The CDR3 protein is CASSSKRGAYNEQFF. The CDR3 DNA reads TGTGCCAGCAGCTCCAAGCGGGGGGCCTACAATGAGCAGTTCTTC.

This chain uses TRBV6-6 with TRBJ2-1, with 9 bases lining up with TRBD2. CDR3 length: 15 residues. Per the germline V gene, CDR1 is MNHNY and CDR2 is SVGAGI (reference sequence). With 0 bases clipped from V and 6 bases from J, the junction kept 3 bases outside the gene matches. In DNA, the CDR3 is TGTGCCAGCAGTTACTCGCGGGGGGGCCTCAATGAGCAGTTCTTC. Its protein product is CASSYSRGGLNEQFF.

The CDR3 loop reads CASTNPGQVGDEQFF. CDR3 coding DNA: TGCGCCAGCACTAACCCAGGACAGGTTGGGGATGAGCAGTTCTTC. This chain connects TRBV5-1 to TRBJ2-1; TRBD1 aligns across 7 bases. This CDR3 contains 15 residues. The germline gives CDR1 SGHRS, CDR2 YFSETQ. V gave up 6 bases and J gave up 8 bases; unmatched junction bases: 14.

The chain carries TRBV5-4 and TRBJ1-2; 10 nucleotides line up with TRBD1. Germline assignment: CDR1 SGHNT and CDR2 YYREEE (reference sequence). V gave up 4 bases and J gave up 3 bases; unmatched junction bases: 12. CDR3 length: 17 amino acids. CDR3 nucleotide sequence: TGTGCCAGCAGCCTGAAAATGGACAGGGGGTTCGACTATGGCTACACCTTC. This translates into CASSLKMDRGFDYGYTF.

V and J are TRBV10-1 and TRBJ2-5; 7 bases are shared with TRBD2. Matching the DNA end better, TRBJ2-7 makes the J call doubtful. The CDR3 spans 15 residues. CDR1 is WNHNN, CDR2 SYGVQD, per germline (reference sequence). This CDR3 reads CASSVDPRGAYEQYF. The CDR3 DNA follows: TGCGCCAGCAGTGTGGACCCTCGGGGGGCCTACGAGCAGTACTTC.

Many counts were recorded for this clone. V is TRBV29-1 and J is TRBJ1-1; a weak D match, TRBD1 (6 bases). Germline CDR1 and CDR2: SQVTM and ANQGSEA. The V end lost 2 bases, the J end lost 7 bases, and 14 bases lay between the germline ends. The CDR3 has 13 amino acids. CDR3 loop: CSVEPNRVGEAFF. The CDR3 DNA is TGCAGCGTTGAACCCAACAGGGTAGGTGAAGCTTTCTTT.

The chain uses TRBV19 and TRBJ2-7, with 9 bases identical to TRBD2. CDR1 LNHDA and CDR2 SQIVND come from the germline V gene (reference sequence). The CDR3 covers 12 residues. The V and J ends lost 5 bases and 7 bases, in that order; junction bases with no gene match: 3. As DNA, the CDR3 is TGTGCCAGTAGTGTTACTAGCGGGGAGCAGTACTTC. This sequence encodes CASSVTSGEQYF.

The CDR3 sequence is CASSEKSVRGDYGYTF. CDR3 in DNA: TGTGCCAGCAGTGAAAAAAGTGTGCGGGGTGACTATGGCTACACCTTC. V usage is TRBV6-1 and J usage is TRBJ1-2; D not resolved. V lost 2 bases and J lost 3, with 16 bases in between. Germline values: CDR1 MNHNS, CDR2 SASEGT. The CDR3 spans 16 residues.

J is TRBJ1-1 and V is TRBV29-1; D is perhaps TRBD1 (6 bases). Looked up from germline, CDR1 is SQVTM and CDR2 is ANQGSEA. The CDR3 length is 12 residues. Between the trimmed V and J ends, which lost 6 bases and 4 bases, there was a span of 12 bases. CDR3 in amino acids: CSVLQGITEAFF. The CDR3 DNA sequence: TGCAGCGTGCTCCAGGGGATCACTGAAGCTTTCTTT. Looking up the rest from reference TRBV29-1 and TRBJ1-1 gives the full variable domain: SAVISQKPSRDICQRGTSLTIQCQVDSQVTMMFWYRQQPGQSLTLIATANQGSEATYESGFVIDKFPISRPNLTFSTLTVSNMSPEDSSIYLCSVLQGITEAFFGQGTRLTVV.

The chain recombines TRBV29-1 with TRBJ2-5; 7 bases fit TRBD1. The length of the CDR3 is 14 residues. J was trimmed by 2 bases and V by 6 bases; bases with no gene match: 9. The germline V gene encodes CDR1 SQVTM and CDR2 ANQGSEA. This CDR3 is CSVAKQGNQETQYF. The DNA for the CDR3 is TGCAGCGTGGCCAAACAGGGGAATCAAGAGACCCAGTACTTC.

The chain is built from TRBV6-4 and TRBJ2-3; TRBD2 agrees at 9 bases. The length of the CDR3 is 17 residues. Trimming cost V 0 bases and J 4 bases; bases outside gene matches: 8. Germline CDR1 MRHNA, CDR2 SNTAGT. In nucleotides, the CDR3 is TGTGCCAGCAGTGACTCTGCTAGCGGGGCGCCGGCAGATACGCAGTATTTT. This encodes CASSDSASGAPADTQYF.

The chain joins TRBV19 to TRBJ2-7; 10 nucleotides agree with TRBD1. V dropped 9 bases and J dropped 6; count of bases not matched to a gene: 11. CDR3 length: 14 amino acids. Germline lookup yields CDR1 LNHDA and CDR2 SQIVND (reference sequence). CDR3 sequence reads: CASKKSGQGLEQYF. The CDR3 coding sequence is TGTGCCAGCAAAAAGTCGGGACAGGGGCTCGAGCAGTACTTC. The whole variable domain, remainder taken from reference TRBV19 and TRBJ2-7, is DGGITQSPKYLFRKEGQNVTLSCEQNLNHDAMYWYRQDPGQGLRLIYYSQIVNDFQKGDIAEGYSVSREKKESFPLTVTSAQKNPTAFYLCASKKSGQGLEQYFGPGTRLTVT.

V usage is TRBV9 and J usage is TRBJ2-5, with D tentatively TRBD1 (6 bases). The CDR3 covers 16 residues. V dropped 3 bases and J dropped 2 bases, with 17 bases sitting between them. Germline V gene sequence: CDR1 SGDLS, CDR2 YYNGEE. CDR3: CASSGPPTGLQETQYF. CDR3 nucleotides: TGTGCCAGCAGCGGACCCCCCACAGGGTTGCAAGAGACCCAGTACTTC.